A selection of T cell receptor beta chains follows, all from one sample in a study of human T cells and chemical hapten exposure. TCRdb re-called the RACE reads with MiXCR, one entry per CDR3 protein. The data contain 85,000 to 120,000 distinct CDR3 sequences, 12% of them seen just once; the ten biggest clones take up 1.5% to 2%. Sample: whole blood, taken in connection with sensitization to the hapten diphenylcyclopropenone (DPC). Source of these receptors: a woman aged 45 to 65 with alopecia areata. Some clones in this sample may be carry-over from other donors' samples. Each CDR3 is given with its conserved first and last residue. Fields, in order: D gene, J gene, clone size, V gene, CDR3 DNA, CDR3 protein. The D gene is left open where the match is weak. The listing skips clone size in some rows; elsewhere it reads once, few, many or a size class.

D: NA; J: TRBJ1-2; size: NA; V: TRBV20-1; DNA: TGCAGTGCTAGAGATCGTTTGGGGCGTAGCTATGGCTACACCTTC; CDR3: CSARDRLGRSYGYTF
D: NA; J: TRBJ1-1; size: NA; V: TRBV7-9; DNA: TGTGCCAGCAGCCCCCTCCCGGACAGATTACACACTGAAGCTTTCTTT; CDR3: CASSPLPDRLHTEAFF
D: NA; J: TRBJ2-1; size: NA; V: TRBV29-1; DNA: TGCAGCCTCTCCGGGCCCAGAAACAATGAGCAGTTCTTC; CDR3: CSLSGPRNNEQFF
D: NA; J: TRBJ2-7; size: few; V: TRBV10-2; DNA: TGCGCCAGCAGGGAGACAGGGAGGACCTACGAGCAGTACTTC; CDR3: CASRETGRTYEQYF
D: NA; J: TRBJ2-1; size: few; V: TRBV9; DNA: TGTGCCAGCAGCGGGGTAGACAATGAGCAGTTCTTC; CDR3: CASSGVDNEQFF
D: TRBD2; J: TRBJ2-3; size: NA; V: TRBV10-3; DNA: TGTGCCATCAGTGGGGCTGGGGGGGCAGATACGCAGTATTTT; CDR3: CAISGAGGADTQYF
D: TRBD1; J: TRBJ1-2; size: NA; V: TRBV2; DNA: TGTGCCAGCAGTAGCGGGACAGGGAACTATGGCTACACCTTC; CDR3: CASSSGTGNYGYTF
D: NA; J: TRBJ1-5; size: NA; V: TRBV20-1; DNA: TGCAGTGCTAGAGGGCCGGGTCCCGGGGGCAATCAGCCCCAGCATTTT; CDR3: CSARGPGPGGNQPQHF
D: TRBD2; J: TRBJ2-1; size: NA; V: TRBV6-4; DNA: TGTGCCAGCAGTGAATGGGTTAGCGGGAGGAATGAGCAGTTCTTC; CDR3: CASSEWVSGRNEQFF
D: NA; J: TRBJ2-3; size: many; V: TRBV20-1; DNA: TGCAGTGCTACCGACCCGGCGACTAGGATCCGCCAAGGCACAGATACGCAGTATTTT; CDR3: CSATDPATRIRQGTDTQYF
D: NA; J: TRBJ2-5; size: NA; V: TRBV28; DNA: TGTGCCACCTTCTCGACGGAGGCCTGGTCCCGCGGGGCCCAGTACTTC; CDR3: CATFSTEAWSRGAQYF
D: NA; J: TRBJ1-5; size: few; V: TRBV12-3/TRBV12-4; DNA: TGTGCCAGCAGTACAGGAGGTCAGCCCCAGCATTTT; CDR3: CASSTGGQPQHF
D: TRBD1; J: TRBJ1-6; size: few; V: TRBV10-3; DNA: TGTGCCATCAGTGGACAGGGTTCAAACAATTATAATTCACCCCTCCACTTT; CDR3: CAISGQGSNNYNSPLHF
D: NA; J: TRBJ1-5; size: few; V: TRBV28; DNA: TGTGCCAGCAGTTTAACTACAGGGTTTGGCAATCAGCCCCAGCATTTT; CDR3: CASSLTTGFGNQPQHF
D: NA; J: TRBJ2-7; size: NA; V: TRBV10-3; DNA: TGTGCCATCAGTGAGTCGACTCCCCAGGGCGAGCAGTACTTC; CDR3: CAISESTPQGEQYF
D: NA; J: TRBJ1-1; size: few; V: TRBV7-9; DNA: TGTGCCAGCAGCTTTCACAGGGATGGGACTGAAGCTTTCTTT; CDR3: CASSFHRDGTEAFF
D: NA; J: TRBJ2-1; size: NA; V: TRBV2; DNA: TGTGCCAGCAGTGAGAGCAATGAGCAGTTCTTC; CDR3: CASSESNEQFF
D: TRBD2; J: TRBJ2-3; size: NA; V: TRBV11-2; DNA: TGTGCCAGCAGCCCGAGACTAGCGGGGATAGCGAATACGCAGTATTTT; CDR3: CASSPRLAGIANTQYF
D: NA; J: TRBJ1-1; size: many; V: TRBV7-9; DNA: TGTGCCAGCAGCTTAGCGCATGAAGGAGCTTTCTTT; CDR3: CASSLAHEGAFF
D: NA; J: TRBJ1-2; size: few; V: TRBV29-1; DNA: TGCAGCGTCGACCGCTTAAACTATGGCTACACCTTC; CDR3: CSVDRLNYGYTF
D: TRBD2; J: TRBJ2-3; size: few; V: TRBV7-2; DNA: TGTGCCAGCAGCTTAAGTTCCTTCGCGGGAGGCACAGATACGCAGTATTTT; CDR3: CASSLSSFAGGTDTQYF
D: NA; J: TRBJ2-3; size: NA; V: TRBV7-2; DNA: TGTGCCAGCAGCAAAGGGACCGTGGGTACAGATACGCAGTATTTT; CDR3: CASSKGTVGTDTQYF
D: TRBD2; J: TRBJ2-5; size: NA; V: TRBV7-7; DNA: TGTGCCAGCAGCTTAGGGCTAGCGGAGAACCAAGAGACCCAGTACTTC; CDR3: CASSLGLAENQETQYF
D: TRBD1; J: TRBJ1-4; size: many; V: TRBV28; DNA: TGTGCCAGCATTCCGGGACAGGGGAACGAAAAACTGTTTTTT; CDR3: CASIPGQGNEKLFF
D: TRBD2; J: TRBJ2-4; size: NA; V: TRBV3-1; DNA: TGTGCCAGCACCCAACTCCTAGCGGGGGGCCGAAAGTGGTACTTC; CDR3: CASTQLLAGGRKWYF
D: TRBD2; J: TRBJ2-5; size: few; V: TRBV20-1; DNA: TGCAGTACCGTCCGCGGGAGGGCCTCTCAAGAGACCCAGTACTTC; CDR3: CSTVRGRASQETQYF
D: TRBD1; J: TRBJ1-2; size: few; V: TRBV28; DNA: TGTGCCAGCAGTCCGATAGGGACAGGGTATGGCTACACCTTC; CDR3: CASSPIGTGYGYTF
D: NA; J: TRBJ2-3; size: few; V: TRBV28; DNA: TGTGCCAGCAGTTTCCCGTACGGGGGCACAGATACGCAGTATTTT; CDR3: CASSFPYGGTDTQYF
D: NA; J: TRBJ2-7; size: NA; V: TRBV25-1; DNA: TGTGCCAGCAGTGATCCACGAGGGTCCTACGAGCAGTACTTC; CDR3: CASSDPRGSYEQYF
D: NA; J: TRBJ1-1; size: many; V: TRBV18; DNA: TGTGCCAGCTCACCCACAACGAACAGGAACACTGAAGCTTTCTTT; CDR3: CASSPTTNRNTEAFF
D: NA; J: TRBJ1-3; size: NA; V: TRBV6-6; DNA: TGTGCCAGCACCGTACGTGACGGTTGGGACACCATATATTTT; CDR3: CASTVRDGWDTIYF
D: NA; J: TRBJ1-1; size: few; V: TRBV6-5; DNA: TGTGCCAGCAGTGTAAACAGGGAGATGAACACTGAAGCTTTCTTT; CDR3: CASSVNREMNTEAFF
D: NA; J: TRBJ2-1; size: many; V: TRBV27; DNA: TGTGCCAGCAGTATCCTAGCAGCTCGTTTCAATGAGCAGTTCTTC; CDR3: CASSILAARFNEQFF
D: TRBD2; J: TRBJ2-2; size: NA; V: TRBV7-2; DNA: TGTGACAGCAGCCTGGGACTAGCGGGCACCGGGGAGCTGTTTTTT; CDR3: CDSSLGLAGTGELFF
D: NA; J: TRBJ1-6; size: few; V: TRBV6-6; DNA: TGTGCCAGCAGTTCGCCCACAGGCTCCTATAATTCACCCCTCCACTTT; CDR3: CASSSPTGSYNSPLHF
D: NA; J: TRBJ1-6; size: many; V: TRBV12-3/TRBV12-4; DNA: TGTGCCAGCAGTCTGCAGGTGAATAATTCACCCCTCCACTTT; CDR3: CASSLQVNNSPLHF
D: TRBD1; J: TRBJ2-7; size: NA; V: TRBV4-1; DNA: TGCGCCAGCAGCCCATGGGACAGGGCCTACGAGCAGTACTTC; CDR3: CASSPWDRAYEQYF
D: NA; J: TRBJ1-4; size: NA; V: TRBV5-5; DNA: TGTGCCAGCAGCTTGGAGCTGGGAATGAAGGAAAAACTGTTTTTT; CDR3: CASSLELGMKEKLFF
D: NA; J: TRBJ1-1; size: NA; V: TRBV29-1; DNA: TGCAGCGTTGAAATAGGACGTGGGAACACTGAAGCTTTCTTT; CDR3: CSVEIGRGNTEAFF
D: NA; J: TRBJ2-1; size: few; V: TRBV5-1; DNA: TGCGCCAGCAGCTCCGGGGGAGGCTTCTACAATGAGCAGTTCTTC; CDR3: CASSSGGGFYNEQFF
D: NA; J: TRBJ2-7; size: few; V: TRBV20-1; DNA: TGCAGTGCCGGGTCGGGGGGCGCCTACGAGCAGTACTTC; CDR3: CSAGSGGAYEQYF
D: NA; J: TRBJ2-3; size: few; V: TRBV12-3/TRBV12-4; DNA: TGTGCCAGCAGTTTATTTGGAAGTTTCTCCACAGATACGCAGTATTTT; CDR3: CASSLFGSFSTDTQYF
D: TRBD1; J: TRBJ1-2; size: many; V: TRBV29-1; DNA: TGCAGCCTGTGGACAGGGATATATGGCTACACCTTC; CDR3: CSLWTGIYGYTF
D: NA; J: TRBJ2-2; size: NA; V: TRBV24-1; DNA: TGTGCCACCAGTGATCCAACAGGGATCACCGGGGAGCTGTTTTTT; CDR3: CATSDPTGITGELFF
D: TRBD1; J: TRBJ1-3; size: few; V: TRBV12-3/TRBV12-4; DNA: TGTGCCAGCAGCTTCCTGGGACAGACCTCTGGAAACACCATATATTTT; CDR3: CASSFLGQTSGNTIYF
D: TRBD1; J: TRBJ1-2; size: few; V: TRBV5-1; DNA: TGCGCCAGCAGCTGGGCAGGACAGGGAGACTATGGCTACACCTTC; CDR3: CASSWAGQGDYGYTF
D: NA; J: TRBJ2-3; size: few; V: TRBV4-3; DNA: TGCGCCAGCAGCCAATCTGGGGATACGCAGTATTTT; CDR3: CASSQSGDTQYF
D: TRBD2; J: TRBJ2-1; size: many; V: TRBV20-1; DNA: TGCAGTGCCGGAACTAGCGGGCTAAACAATGAGCAGTTCTTC; CDR3: CSAGTSGLNNEQFF
D: TRBD2; J: TRBJ2-5; size: NA; V: TRBV20-1; DNA: TGCAGTGCTTATATAGCGGGGAGGGGAGAGACCCAGTACTTC; CDR3: CSAYIAGRGETQYF